This T cell receptor (beta chain) was observed in a study of T cell repertoires in cytomegalovirus infection. Study conclusions and caveats: Clonotype analysis showed dominance of the ex vivo response by HLA-C-restricted CMV-specific TCR beta clonotypes.

This clonotype was detected a few times. Its antigen is not identified. TCRdb ran MiXCR on the reads and lists one entry per CDR3 protein. This sample carries about 150,000 distinct CDR3 sequences, roughly a quarter of them seen once, and the ten largest clones take 11%. CDR3 size: 16 residues. Per germline, CDR1 SEHNR and CDR2 FQNEAQ (reference sequence). V lost 1 base to trimming and J lost 7 bases; unmatched junction nucleotides: 4. The rearrangement uses TRBV7-9 and TRBJ2-1, with TRBD2 identical over 13 bases. This sequence was found in a human donor in good health (CMV status not recorded). Some clones in this sample may be carry-over from other donors' samples. Material: PBMCs. This CDR3 reads CASSLGAGLAGNEQFF. Here the CDR3 DNA reads TGTGCCAGCAGCTTAGGCGCGGGACTAGCGGGAAATGAGCAGTTCTTC.